The present T cell receptor (beta chain) was sequenced within a study of T-cell memory formation after mild COVID-19. Germline V gives CDR1 MNHEY, CDR2 SVGAGI. This CDR3 contains 15 residues. Trimming pared 0 bases from V and 7 bases from J, leaving 10 bases between. TCRdb used MiXCR to reprocess the 5' RACE reads, holding one entry per CDR3 protein. The repertoire holds a few hundred thousand distinct CDR3 sequences, with approximately 15% as singletons. The sample consisted of PBMCs or a T cell subset sorted from them (not recorded which). The clonotype was recovered from a man aged 18 to 29 who had mild COVID-19 (a few samples of this study predate the infection). Cell type and time point are not known. The J gene is TRBJ1-6, the V gene TRBV6-5; D unresolved. CDR3 region: CASSYSRPVNSPLHF. CDR3 in DNA: TGTGCCAGCAGTTACTCGCGGCCGGTAAATTCACCCCTCCACTTT.